Here is one TCR beta chain with its context. Its antigen is unidentified. This specimen comes from a study of OX40 agonist ivuxolimab in advanced cancers. Study-level results: Low normalized clonal expansion also occurred in some nonresponding patients.

Looked up from germline, CDR1 is MDHEN and CDR2 is SYDVKM. Deletions cut 4 bases from V and 9 bases from J, with 15 bases between. The CDR3 totals 13 residues. Clones were read by immunoSEQ multiplex PCR, and TCRdb kept only the in-frame ones, dropping some. This table has 80,000 to 100,000 clones, approximately 94% appearing once. This receptor was identified in an adult with an advanced solid tumor such as melanoma, head and neck, liver or kidney cancer. This material consisted of CD4+ or CD8+ T cells sorted from blood, taken in a trial of the OX40 agonist ivuxolimab. The V and J genes are TRBV28 and TRBJ1-2; no reliable D call. The CDR3 region has the DNA TGTGCCAGCAGTTCCCCGACACTTCCGAGCTACACCTTC. Protein sequence: CASSSPTLPSYTF.